Sequencing of this T cell receptor (beta chain) was carried out in a study of blood T cells in healthy people across ages. Combining a sample-barcoded 5' primer with a J-beta primer mix, a second PCR ran for roughly 7 to 12 cycles. Through a template-switch adaptor with 12 random nucleotides, each cDNA molecule received a tag. TCRdb re-derived calls from the 5' RACE reads in MiXCR, one entry per CDR3 protein. Among about 1.5 million distinct CDR3 sequences listed, around two fifths were seen once. Trimming shortened V by 0 bases and J by 4 bases, and 9 bases separated the two germline ends. The germline V gene has CDR1 SGHRS and CDR2 YFSETQ. There are 14 residues in the CDR3. Peripheral blood, around 10 milliliters per donor, was collected. This clonotype showed up just a few times.

This sequence was found in a woman between 18 and 29 years old in good health. What was sequenced was blood. The J gene is TRBJ2-3, the V gene TRBV5-1, with D unresolved. The DNA for the CDR3 is TGCGCCAGCAGCTTGGGTACAGAGGCAGATACGCAGTATTTT. Protein: CASSLGTEADTQYF.